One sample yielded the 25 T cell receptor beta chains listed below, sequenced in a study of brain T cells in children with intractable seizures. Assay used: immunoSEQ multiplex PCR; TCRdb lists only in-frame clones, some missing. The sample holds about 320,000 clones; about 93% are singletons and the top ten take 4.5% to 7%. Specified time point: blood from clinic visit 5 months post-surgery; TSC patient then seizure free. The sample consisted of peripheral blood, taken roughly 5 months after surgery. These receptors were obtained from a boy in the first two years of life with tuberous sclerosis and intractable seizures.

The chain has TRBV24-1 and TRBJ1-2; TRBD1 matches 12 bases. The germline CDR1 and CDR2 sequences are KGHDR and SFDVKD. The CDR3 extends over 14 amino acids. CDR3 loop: CALNRDRGPYGYTF. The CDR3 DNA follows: TGTGCTCTGAACCGGGACAGGGGGCCTTATGGCTACACCTTC.

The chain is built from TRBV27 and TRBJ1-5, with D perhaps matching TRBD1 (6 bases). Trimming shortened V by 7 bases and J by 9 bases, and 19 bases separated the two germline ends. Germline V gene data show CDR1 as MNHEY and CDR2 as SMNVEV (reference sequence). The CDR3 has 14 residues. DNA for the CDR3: TGTGCCAGCAAGGGGGGCGGGGTTGATGTGCCCCAGCATTTT. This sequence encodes CASKGGGVDVPQHF.

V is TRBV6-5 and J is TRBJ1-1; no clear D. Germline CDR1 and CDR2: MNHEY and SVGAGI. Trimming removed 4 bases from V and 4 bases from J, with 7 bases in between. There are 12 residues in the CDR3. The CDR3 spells CASSSDSTEAFF. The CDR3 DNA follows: TGTGCCAGCAGTTCTGATTCCACTGAAGCTTTCTTT.

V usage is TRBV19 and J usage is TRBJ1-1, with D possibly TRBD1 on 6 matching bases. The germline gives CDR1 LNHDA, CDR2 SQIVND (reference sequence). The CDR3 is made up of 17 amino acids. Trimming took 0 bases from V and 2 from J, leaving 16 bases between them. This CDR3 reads CASSIDLTGPQNTEAFF. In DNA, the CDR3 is TGTGCCAGTAGTATAGATCTGACAGGCCCACAAAACACTGAAGCTTTCTTT. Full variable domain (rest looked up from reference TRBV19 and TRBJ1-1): DGGITQSPKYLFRKEGQNVTLSCEQNLNHDAMYWYRQDPGQGLRLIYYSQIVNDFQKGDIAEGYSVSREKKESFPLTVTSAQKNPTAFYLCASSIDLTGPQNTEAFFGQGTRLTVV.

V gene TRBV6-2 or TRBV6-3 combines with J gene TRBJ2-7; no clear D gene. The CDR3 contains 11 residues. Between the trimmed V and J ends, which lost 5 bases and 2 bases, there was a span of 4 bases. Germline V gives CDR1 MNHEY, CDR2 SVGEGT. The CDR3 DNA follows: TGTGCCAGCAGTCTCACCTACGAGCAGTACTTC. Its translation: CASSLTYEQYF.

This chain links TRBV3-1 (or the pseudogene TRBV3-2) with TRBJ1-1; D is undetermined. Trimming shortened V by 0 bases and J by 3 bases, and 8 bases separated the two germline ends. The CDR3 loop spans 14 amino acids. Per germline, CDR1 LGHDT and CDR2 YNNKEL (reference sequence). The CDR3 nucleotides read TGTGCCAGCAGCCAAGACGGGCGGTACACTGAAGCTTTCTTT. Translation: CASSQDGRYTEAFF.

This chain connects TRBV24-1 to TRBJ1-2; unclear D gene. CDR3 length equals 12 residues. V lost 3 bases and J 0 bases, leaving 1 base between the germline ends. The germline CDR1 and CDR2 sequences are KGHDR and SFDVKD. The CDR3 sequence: CATSDANYGYTF. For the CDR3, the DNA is TGTGCCACCAGTGATGCTAACTATGGCTACACCTTC.

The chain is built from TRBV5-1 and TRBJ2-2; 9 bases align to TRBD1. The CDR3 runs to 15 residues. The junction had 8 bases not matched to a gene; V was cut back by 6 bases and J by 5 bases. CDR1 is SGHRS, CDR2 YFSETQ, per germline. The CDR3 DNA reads TGCGCCAGCACACCGGGACAGGGATCGACCGGGGAGCTGTTTTTT. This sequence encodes CASTPGQGSTGELFF.

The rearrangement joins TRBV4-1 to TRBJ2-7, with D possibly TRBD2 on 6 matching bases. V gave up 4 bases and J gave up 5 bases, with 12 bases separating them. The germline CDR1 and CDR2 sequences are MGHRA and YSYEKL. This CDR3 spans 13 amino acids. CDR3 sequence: CASSPERRDEQYF. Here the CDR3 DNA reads TGCGCCAGCAGCCCGGAACGGAGGGACGAGCAGTACTTC.

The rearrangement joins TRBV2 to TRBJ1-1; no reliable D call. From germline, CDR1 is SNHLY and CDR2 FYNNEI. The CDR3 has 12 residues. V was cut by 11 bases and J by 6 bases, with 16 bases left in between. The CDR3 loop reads CAGRIDKAEAFF. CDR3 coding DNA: TGTGCCGGGAGAATAGATAAGGCTGAAGCTTTCTTT.

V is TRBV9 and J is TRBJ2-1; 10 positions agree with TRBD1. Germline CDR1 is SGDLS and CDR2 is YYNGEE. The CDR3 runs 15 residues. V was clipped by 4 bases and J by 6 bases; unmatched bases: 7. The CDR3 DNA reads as TGTGCCAGCAGCCCACGACAGGGGGCTGCCAATGAGCAGTTCTTC. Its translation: CASSPRQGAANEQFF.

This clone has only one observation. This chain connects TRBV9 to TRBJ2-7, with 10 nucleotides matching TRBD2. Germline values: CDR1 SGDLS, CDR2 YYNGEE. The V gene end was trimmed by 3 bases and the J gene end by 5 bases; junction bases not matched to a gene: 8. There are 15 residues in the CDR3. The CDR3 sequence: CASSGGGLARNEQYF. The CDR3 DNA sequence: TGTGCCAGCAGCGGTGGGGGACTAGCGAGAAACGAGCAGTACTTC.

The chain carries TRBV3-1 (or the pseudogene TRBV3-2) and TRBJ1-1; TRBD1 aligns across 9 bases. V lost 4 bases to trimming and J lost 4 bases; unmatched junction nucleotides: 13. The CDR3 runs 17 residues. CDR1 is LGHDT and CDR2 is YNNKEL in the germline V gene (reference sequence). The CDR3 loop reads CASSRQTAGTGITEAFF. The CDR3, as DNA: TGTGCCAGCAGCCGACAGACCGCCGGGACAGGGATCACTGAAGCTTTCTTT.

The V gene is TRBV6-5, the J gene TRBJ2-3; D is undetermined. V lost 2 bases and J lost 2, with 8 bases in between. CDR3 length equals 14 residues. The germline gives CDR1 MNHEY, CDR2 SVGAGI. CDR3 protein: CASSYTGDTDTQYF. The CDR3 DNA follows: TGTGCCAGCAGTTACACTGGAGACACAGATACGCAGTATTTT.

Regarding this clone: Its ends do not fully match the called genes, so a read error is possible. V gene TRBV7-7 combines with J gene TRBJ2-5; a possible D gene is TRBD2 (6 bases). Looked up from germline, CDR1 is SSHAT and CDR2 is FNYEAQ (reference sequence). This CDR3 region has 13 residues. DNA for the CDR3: TGTGCTAGCAGCTTAGCGCTAGCGTGGGCCCAGTACTTC. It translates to CASSLALAWAQYF.

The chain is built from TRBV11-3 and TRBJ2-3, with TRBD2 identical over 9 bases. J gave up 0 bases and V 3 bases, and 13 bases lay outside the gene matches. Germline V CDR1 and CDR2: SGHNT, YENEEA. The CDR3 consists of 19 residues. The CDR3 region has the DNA TGTGCCAGCAGCTTCTTCCCGGGACTAGCAGCTCCTAGCACAGATACGCAGTATTTT. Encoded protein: CASSFFPGLAAPSTDTQYF.

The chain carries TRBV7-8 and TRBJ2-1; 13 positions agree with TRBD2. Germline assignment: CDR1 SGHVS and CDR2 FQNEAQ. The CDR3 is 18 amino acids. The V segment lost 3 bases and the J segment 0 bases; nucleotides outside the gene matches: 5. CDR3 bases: TGTGCCAGCAGCTTCTTAAGACTAGCGGGGGGCTCCTACAATGAGCAGTTCTTC. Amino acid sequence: CASSFLRLAGGSYNEQFF.

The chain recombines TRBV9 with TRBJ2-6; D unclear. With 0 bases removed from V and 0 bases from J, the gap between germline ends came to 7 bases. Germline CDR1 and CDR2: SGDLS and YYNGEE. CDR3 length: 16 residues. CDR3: CASSVDVDSGANVLTF. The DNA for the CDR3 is TGTGCCAGCAGCGTAGATGTGGACTCTGGGGCCAACGTCCTGACTTTC.

CDR3 region: CASSYSGGSTDTQYF. The CDR3 DNA reads TGTGCCAGCAGTTACTCGGGCGGAAGCACAGATACGCAGTATTTT. The V and J genes are TRBV6-2 or TRBV6-3 and TRBJ2-3; D is ambiguous. The CDR3 is made up of 15 amino acids. Germline V CDR1 and CDR2: MNHEY, SVGEGT. V was shortened by 0 bases and J by 0 bases, with 7 bases between the two germline ends.

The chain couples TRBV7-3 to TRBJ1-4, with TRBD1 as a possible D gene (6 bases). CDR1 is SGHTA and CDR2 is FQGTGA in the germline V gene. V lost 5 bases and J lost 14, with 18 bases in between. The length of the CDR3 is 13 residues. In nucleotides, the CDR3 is TGTGCCAGCAGCGCATACAGGGCCCAGGGGCTGTTTTTT. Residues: CASSAYRAQGLFF.

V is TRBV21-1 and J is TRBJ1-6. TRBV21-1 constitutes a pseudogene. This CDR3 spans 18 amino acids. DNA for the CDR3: TGTGCCAGCAGCAAATCGGGGACTTCTAGGCCAGAAGATTCACCCCTCCACTTT. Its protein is CASSKSGTSRPEDSPLHF.

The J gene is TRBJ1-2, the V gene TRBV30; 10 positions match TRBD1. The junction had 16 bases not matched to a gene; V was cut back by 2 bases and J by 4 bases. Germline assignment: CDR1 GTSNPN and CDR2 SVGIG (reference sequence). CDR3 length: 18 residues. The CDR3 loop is CAWSFSRDRGLVGYGYTF. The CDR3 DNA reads TGTGCCTGGAGTTTCTCCCGGGACAGGGGATTAGTGGGCTATGGCTACACCTTC.

In DNA form, the CDR3 reads TGTGCCAGCAGCGACCGGGGTGGAGCAAACACAGATACGCAGTATTTT. Protein: CASSDRGGANTDTQYF. This chain joins TRBV9 and TRBJ2-3; perhaps TRBD2 as D (5 bases). Germline assignment: CDR1 SGDLS and CDR2 YYNGEE. The germline V and J ends were trimmed by 3 bases and 2 bases, with 16 bases remaining between them. The CDR3 contains 16 residues.

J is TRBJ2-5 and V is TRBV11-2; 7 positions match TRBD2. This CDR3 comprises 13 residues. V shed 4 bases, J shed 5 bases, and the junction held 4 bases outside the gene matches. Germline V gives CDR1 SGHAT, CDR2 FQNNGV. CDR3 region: CASSSTSVETQYF. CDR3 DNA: TGTGCCAGCAGCTCTACTAGCGTGGAGACCCAGTACTTC.

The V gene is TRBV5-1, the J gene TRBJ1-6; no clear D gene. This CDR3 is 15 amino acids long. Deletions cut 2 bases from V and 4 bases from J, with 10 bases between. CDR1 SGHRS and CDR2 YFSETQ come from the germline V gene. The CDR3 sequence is CASSFGGLYNSPLHF. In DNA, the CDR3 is TGCGCCAGCAGCTTTGGAGGCCTGTATAATTCACCCCTCCACTTT.